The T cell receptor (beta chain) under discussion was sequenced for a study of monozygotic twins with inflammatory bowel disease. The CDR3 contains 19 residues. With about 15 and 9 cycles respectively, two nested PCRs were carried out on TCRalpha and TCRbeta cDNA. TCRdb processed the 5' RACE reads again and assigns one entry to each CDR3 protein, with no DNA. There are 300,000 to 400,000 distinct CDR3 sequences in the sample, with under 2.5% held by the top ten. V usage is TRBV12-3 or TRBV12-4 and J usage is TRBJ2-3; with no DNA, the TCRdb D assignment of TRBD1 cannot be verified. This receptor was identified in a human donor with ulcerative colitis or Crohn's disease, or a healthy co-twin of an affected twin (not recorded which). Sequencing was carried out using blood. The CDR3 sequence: CASSLVKGGTARSVDTQYF.